These 7 T cell receptor beta chains share one sample of origin, sequenced in a study of vaccination and CD4 T cells after COVID-19 (dated by TCRdb to between 2020 and 2023). The library was generated by PCR. These reads were obtained on an Illumina iSeq 100. TCR sequencing of DNA from cultured CD4+ T cells used the Oncomine TCR Beta short-read assay at the Johns Hopkins FTIC core. The public reads were reanalyzed by TCRdb: fastp trimming at Q25, MiXCR alignment, in-frame beta chains only. Here each entry gathers all rows of one CDR3 protein and keeps the most common genes and DNA. Across this sample there are fewer than 30,000 distinct CDR3 sequences, with 25% to 30% seen only once. The top ten hold about 7.6% of the sample. Their target antigens are unknown. Per the publication, the time point label means: late sampling 161 to 241 days after vaccination in a few convalescent patients. The intended sense of this specimen's treatment or condition label: roughly ten-day PBMC culture with coronavirus spike peptide pools or control peptides (ViraFEST assay).

The sample was CD4+ T cells from blood, cultured in vitro, taken about 7 months after SARS-CoV-2 vaccination. The receptors originated from a human donor who had recovered from COVID-19.

V gene TRBV20-1 combines with J gene TRBJ1-2; D ambiguous. The CDR3 covers 11 residues. V dropped 3 bases and J dropped 6 bases, with 8 bases sitting between them. CDR1 is DFQATT, CDR2 SNEGSKA, per germline (reference sequence). The CDR3 spells CSARTGDGYTF. The CDR3 nucleotides read TGCAGTGCTAGGACCGGGGATGGCTACACCTTC.

This clonotype came up a few times. V is TRBV6-2 or TRBV6-3 and J is TRBJ2-1; D is unclear. Between the trimmed V and J ends, which lost 6 bases and 3 bases, there was a span of 6 bases. The CDR3 spans 12 residues. CDR1 is MNHEY, CDR2 SVGEGT, per germline. The CDR3 sequence is CASREVYNEQFF. CDR3 in DNA: TGTGCCAGCAGAGAAGTCTACAATGAGCAGTTCTTC.

The chain uses TRBV28 and TRBJ1-6, with no clear D. The CDR3 spans 13 residues. Germline CDR1 MDHEN, CDR2 SYDVKM. V was cut by 5 bases and J by 10 bases, with 12 bases left in between. CDR3 in DNA: TGTGCCAGCAGTCTTGAGCAGATATCACCCCTCCACTTT. Translated, it gives CASSLEQISPLHF.

This clonotype occurred a few times. V is TRBV6-1 and J is TRBJ2-1; TRBD2 agrees at 9 bases. The germline CDR1 and CDR2 sequences are MNHNS and SASEGT. V dropped 7 bases and J dropped 10; count of bases not matched to a gene: 14. CDR3 size: 15 residues. The CDR3 protein is CASTTRVAGDREQFF. CDR3 in DNA: TGTGCCAGCACCACCCGGGTAGCGGGAGATAGAGAGCAGTTCTTC.

This clonotype was picked up many times. The J gene is TRBJ2-5, the V gene TRBV7-9; D gene unclear. The CDR3 sequence is 12 residues long. V was clipped by 6 bases and J by 5 bases, with 10 bases between them. Germline CDR1 and CDR2: SEHNR and FQNEAQ (reference sequence). DNA for the CDR3: TGTGCCAGCAGAGCTTTGGATGAGACCCAGTACTTC. This gives the protein CASRALDETQYF. The complete variable domain, with remaining parts taken from reference TRBV7-9 and TRBJ2-5, reads DTGVSQNPRHKITKRGQNVTFRCDPISEHNRLYWYRQTLGQGPEFLTYFQNEAQLEKSRLLSDRFSAERPKGSFSTLEIQRTEQGDSAMYLCASRALDETQYFGPGTRLLVL.

This chain connects TRBV10-3 to TRBJ2-1; 10 bases are a match to TRBD2. Germline lookup yields CDR1 ENHRY and CDR2 SYGVKD. V lost 8 bases to trimming and J lost 8 bases; unmatched junction nucleotides: 6. CDR3 size: 13 residues. CDR3 protein: CAIGGTSDDEQFF. The CDR3 nucleotides read TGTGCCATCGGCGGGACTAGCGATGATGAGCAGTTCTTC.

The chain couples TRBV24-1 to TRBJ2-1; D not certain. V was trimmed by 1 base and J by 0 bases, leaving 9 bases between them. Per the germline V gene, CDR1 is KGHDR and CDR2 is SFDVKD. The CDR3 has 16 amino acids. CDR3 in DNA: TGTGCCACCAGTGATTTCGAAGCAGCCTCCTACAATGAGCAGTTCTTC. This gives the protein CATSDFEAASYNEQFF.